This is a list of T cell receptor beta chains from one sample in a study of blood T cell repertoires in COVID-19. Some clones are missing from TCRdb's copy, which holds only in-frame ones; the method was immunoSEQ multiplex PCR. The sample carries roughly 280,000 clones, about 87% recorded once. What was sequenced was PBMCs or T cells enriched from blood (not recorded which). These TCRs come from a woman aged 25 to 39 with acute COVID-19. The CDR3 runs from the conserved cysteine through the conserved F or W. The order of the fields is V gene, CDR3 protein.

V gene: TRBV9
CDR3 protein: CASSVGETDTQYF

V gene: TRBV5-5
CDR3 protein: CASSLDYSTLYEQYF

V gene: TRBV2
CDR3 protein: CASTQGDRVNSPLHF

V gene: TRBV9
CDR3 protein: CASSARDRGGYEQYF

V gene: TRBV2
CDR3 protein: CASSVSREGNGELFF

V gene: TRBV19
CDR3 protein: CASSINRGQYTEAFF

V gene: TRBV11-1
CDR3 protein: CASSLARRDSYNEQFF

V gene: TRBV6-1
CDR3 protein: CASSESQGTYEQYF

V gene: TRBV27
CDR3 protein: CASAGGGRTPNQPQHF

V gene: TRBV28
CDR3 protein: CASRARGGLSYNSPLHF

V gene: TRBV27
CDR3 protein: CASSFTSGAPTDTQYF

V gene: TRBV7-2
CDR3 protein: CASSSTEANYGYTF

V gene: TRBV13
CDR3 protein: CASSFVSSWSEQYF

V gene: TRBV27
CDR3 protein: CASSLRVPVGAEQFF

V gene: TRBV24-1
CDR3 protein: CATSDKGGGDEQYF

V gene: TRBV19
CDR3 protein: CASSIPGTSRAGELFF

V gene: TRBV4-2
CDR3 protein: CASSQESSSGSSYNEQFF

V gene: TRBV24-1
CDR3 protein: CATSDSRDWPPNEQFF

V gene: TRBV6-5
CDR3 protein: CASSSHNSGSEQFF

V gene: TRBV5-1
CDR3 protein: CASSLSGDRDTDTQYF

V gene: TRBV2
CDR3 protein: CASSEVGTSRNEQFF

V gene: TRBV9
CDR3 protein: CASSAPGQGAREQYF

V gene: TRBV12-3/TRBV12-4
CDR3 protein: CASSLAVSYEQYF

V gene: TRBV6-6
CDR3 protein: CASSYGVAGVNGELFF

V gene: TRBV24-1
CDR3 protein: CATSDYQGWNYTF

V gene: TRBV13
CDR3 protein: CASSFLQGGTGELFF

V gene: TRBV11-2
CDR3 protein: CASSNGGTGDSKQFF

V gene: TRBV7-9
CDR3 protein: CASSLAPSGRDEQYF

V gene: TRBV18
CDR3 protein: CASSPRTGGVYEQYF

V gene: TRBV28
CDR3 protein: CASRDSDSSYNSPLHF

V gene: TRBV20-1
CDR3 protein: CSASPSGEGLYGYTF

V gene: TRBV11-3
CDR3 protein: CASSSSGNSYEQYF

V gene: TRBV28
CDR3 protein: CASTRITGGRVAFF

V gene: TRBV19
CDR3 protein: CASNAGRSGGNTEAFF

V gene: TRBV11-3
CDR3 protein: CASSLGDRGYEQFF